The next 15 T cell receptor beta chains were all read from a single sample in a study of cytomegalovirus exposure and HLA in healthy donors (dated by TCRdb to the late 2010s). Libraries were prepared through the immunoSEQ multiplex PCR assay. The multiplex PCR relied on a mix of 60 forward primers for TCR Vbeta segments and 13 reverse primers for TCR Jbeta segments. TCRdb re-hosts the immuneACCESS table, in-frame sequences only. Its copies lack some clones; in the studies checked, an unresolved V gene accounts for under half of them, and the cause for the rest is not known. The sample table shows some 170,000 clones, and 75% to 85% are seen once. The ten largest clones capture 4.9% of the sample. The specimen was PBMCs. The receptors come from a woman younger than 35 in good health and CMV-seropositive.

The chain carries TRBV19 and TRBJ1-4; D not certain. V gave up 10 bases and J gave up 5 bases, with 14 bases separating them. CDR3 length equals 13 residues. Germline V CDR1 and CDR2: LNHDA, SQIVND (reference sequence). In DNA form, the CDR3 reads TGTGCCACTTCGCAGGTTGGAAATGAAAAACTGTTTTTT. Translated: CATSQVGNEKLFF.

This clone was seen only a few times. This chain uses TRBV7-9 with TRBJ1-2; D unclear. Deletions cut 3 bases from V and 4 bases from J, with 15 bases between. The CDR3 totals 15 residues. Germline V CDR1 and CDR2: SEHNR, FQNEAQ (reference sequence). The CDR3 spells CASSFTAAPLYGYTF. In DNA form, the CDR3 reads TGTGCCAGCAGCTTTACAGCCGCACCTCTCTATGGCTACACCTTC.

This clone has just one count. The V call is TRBV28, the J call TRBJ1-5; D uncertain. The germline CDR1 and CDR2 sequences are MDHEN and SYDVKM. The CDR3 totals 12 residues. V was clipped by 2 bases and J by 4 bases, with 3 bases between them. Here the CDR3 reads CASSLLNQPQHF. The CDR3 bases are TGTGCCAGCAGTTTACTAAATCAGCCCCAGCATTTT. The variable domain in full, completed from reference TRBV28 and TRBJ1-5, reads DVKVTQSSRYLVKRTGEKVFLECVQDMDHENMFWYRQDPGLGLRLIYFSYDVKMKEKGDIPEGYSVSREKKERFSLILESASTNQTSMYLCASSLLNQPQHFGDGTRLSIL.

The chain carries TRBV4-2 and TRBJ2-3, with a weak D call TRBD2 (6 bases). CDR1 LGHNA and CDR2 YNFKEQ come from the germline V gene. This CDR3 has 16 residues. V shed 0 bases and J shed 2 bases, with 12 bases lying between them. For the CDR3, the DNA is TGTGCCAGCAGCCAAGAAAGGGCGGGATACACAGATACGCAGTATTTT. Its translation is CASSQERAGYTDTQYF.

This chain uses TRBV15 with TRBJ2-1, with TRBD2 as a possible D gene (6 bases). The germline gives CDR1 LNHNV, CDR2 YYDKDF (reference sequence). The CDR3 totals 17 residues. Trimming removed 0 bases at V and 8 bases at J, with 20 bases between. CDR3 in DNA: TGTGCCACCAGCAGAGACGGTGTGGGGGAGGTGGGGGATGAGCAGTTCTTC. As protein: CATSRDGVGEVGDEQFF. The variable domain in full, completed from reference TRBV15 and TRBJ2-1, reads DAMVIQNPRYQVTQFGKPVTLSCSQTLNHNVMYWYQQKSSQAPKLLFHYYDKDFNNEADTPDNFQSRRPNTSFCFLDIRSPGLGDTAMYLCATSRDGVGEVGDEQFFGPGTRLTVL.

V gene TRBV19 combines with J gene TRBJ1-2, with TRBD1 as a possible D gene (5 bases). The germline V gene has CDR1 LNHDA and CDR2 SQIVND (reference sequence). The CDR3 extends over 14 amino acids. The ends were cut back, 3 bases at V and 8 bases at J, with 16 bases in the middle. The CDR3 spells CASSIDRRGLGYTF. The CDR3 nucleotides are TGTGCCAGTAGTATCGATAGGAGGGGACTGGGCTACACCTTC.

Comments on this clone: Its ends do not fully match the called genes, so a read error is possible. This rearrangement joins TRBV28 to TRBJ1-4; 7 nucleotides match TRBD1. The CDR3 length is 12 residues. Per the germline V gene, CDR1 is MDHEN and CDR2 is SYDVKM. The CDR3 loop is CASSTYLKGQYF. The DNA for the CDR3 is TGTGCCAGCAGTACCTATCTTAAGGGACAGTACTTT.

The V and J genes are TRBV13 and TRBJ2-3; TRBD1 matches at 10 bases. V shed 4 bases, J shed 6 bases, and the junction held 7 bases outside the gene matches. The germline CDR1 and CDR2 sequences are PRHDT and FYEKMQ (reference sequence). The CDR3 contains 15 residues. In DNA, the CDR3 is TGTGCCAGCAGCTCCCCCGGGACAGGGGTGGATACGCAGTATTTT. This sequence encodes CASSSPGTGVDTQYF.

The rearrangement uses TRBV6-5 and TRBJ1-2; no reliable D call. From germline, CDR1 is MNHEY and CDR2 SVGAGI. The CDR3 extends over 13 amino acids. Trimming removed 8 bases from V and 4 bases from J, with 14 bases in between. CDR3 loop: CASGGDTRYGYTF. CDR3 DNA sequence: TGTGCCAGCGGAGGCGACACTCGCTATGGCTACACCTTC.

This chain links TRBV7-9 with TRBJ2-5; 10 nucleotides agree with TRBD1. Germline-derived CDR1 and CDR2 are SEHNR and FQNEAQ (reference sequence). With V trimmed by 1 base and J by 4 bases, 9 bases remained unmatched. This CDR3 is 17 amino acids long. The CDR3 sequence: CASSLGSGTGVLETQYF. In nucleotides, the CDR3 is TGTGCCAGCAGCTTAGGCTCCGGGACAGGGGTTTTAGAGACCCAGTACTTC. The entire variable domain, with the rest obtained from reference TRBV7-9 and TRBJ2-5, is as follows: DTGVSQNPRHKITKRGQNVTFRCDPISEHNRLYWYRQTLGQGPEFLTYFQNEAQLEKSRLLSDRFSAERPKGSFSTLEIQRTEQGDSAMYLCASSLGSGTGVLETQYFGPGTRLLVL.

A single count supports this clone. The rearrangement links TRBV7-3 to TRBJ2-3; perhaps TRBD2 as D (7 bases). Trimming pared 2 bases from V and 6 bases from J, leaving 15 bases between. Germline CDR1 reads SGHTA; CDR2 reads FQGTGA. This CDR3 comprises 15 residues. In DNA form, the CDR3 reads TGTGCCAGCAGCTTATTCCGGGGGGCCCTGGATACGCAGTATTTT. It specifies CASSLFRGALDTQYF.

The genes are TRBV18 and TRBJ1-4, with a tentative D call TRBD1 (5 bases). The V gene lost 2 bases and the J gene lost 7 bases, with 11 bases spanning the gap. The CDR3 spans 14 residues. Germline V gene sequence: CDR1 KGHSH, CDR2 LQKENI. CDR3 sequence: CASSPARGSEKLFF. CDR3 in DNA: TGTGCCAGCTCACCAGCTAGGGGAAGTGAAAAACTGTTTTTT.

This clone was found a few times. The V call is TRBV5-1, the J call TRBJ2-7, with D uncertain. The CDR3 extends over 12 amino acids. Germline values: CDR1 SGHRS, CDR2 YFSETQ. V lost 2 bases and J lost 5, with 8 bases in between. The CDR3 DNA is TGCGCCAGCAGCTTTGGTGCAGACGAGCAGTACTTC. It specifies CASSFGADEQYF.

This sequence joins TRBV27 and TRBJ1-3, with a tentative D call TRBD1 (6 bases). V dropped 6 bases and J dropped 0 bases, with 15 bases sitting between them. Germline CDR1 MNHEY, CDR2 SMNVEV (reference sequence). The CDR3 sequence is 16 residues long. In nucleotides, the CDR3 is TGTGCCAGCAGCTTGACAGGTGGACTCTCTGGAAACACCATATATTTT. It translates to CASSLTGGLSGNTIYF.

V usage is TRBV7-9 and J usage is TRBJ1-1, with D perhaps matching TRBD1 (6 bases). The germline V and J ends were trimmed by 4 bases and 7 bases, with 19 bases remaining between them. This CDR3 is built from 15 residues. Germline V lookup: CDR1 SEHNR, CDR2 FQNEAQ (reference sequence). In DNA, the CDR3 is TGTGCCAGCAGCTCCGGGGATTGGGGGGGCGTTGAAGCTTTCTTT. It specifies CASSSGDWGGVEAFF.